Sequencing of this TCR beta chain was carried out in a study of blood T cells in healthy people across ages. Study overall: About one barcoded beta molecule per two T cells was captured by template switching. Study-wide points: Unsorted PBMCs prevented conclusive naive versus antigen-experienced comparison.

With respect to this clonotype: The antigen is not known.

A second PCR, run for roughly 7 to 11 cycles, used a sample-barcoded 5' primer plus a J-beta primer mix. TCRdb re-analysed the 5' RACE reads in MiXCR, keeping a single row per CDR3 protein. The table lists 1.5 million to 2 million distinct CDR3 sequences, roughly 32% of them singletons. The sequence came from a young woman in good health. The specimen sequenced was blood.

The CDR3 is CASSQVGSWTSRQGELFF. DNA of the CDR3: TGCGCCAGCAGCCAAGTCGGGAGTTGGACTTCCCGACAGGGGGAGCTGTTTTTT. V is TRBV4-1 and J is TRBJ2-2; D perhaps matches TRBD2 (6 bases). The CDR3 consists of 18 residues. The V end was cut by 1 base, the J end by 8 bases, with 23 bases between. Germline assignment: CDR1 MGHRA and CDR2 YSYEKL.